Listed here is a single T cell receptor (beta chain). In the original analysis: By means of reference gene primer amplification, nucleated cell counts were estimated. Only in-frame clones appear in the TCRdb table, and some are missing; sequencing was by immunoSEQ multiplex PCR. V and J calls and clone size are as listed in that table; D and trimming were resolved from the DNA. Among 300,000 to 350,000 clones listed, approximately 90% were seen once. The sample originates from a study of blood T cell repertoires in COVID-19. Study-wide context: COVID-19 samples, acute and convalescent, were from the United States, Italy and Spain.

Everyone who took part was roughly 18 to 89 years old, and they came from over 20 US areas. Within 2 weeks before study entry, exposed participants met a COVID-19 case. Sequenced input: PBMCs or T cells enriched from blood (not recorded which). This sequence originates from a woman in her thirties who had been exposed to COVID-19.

CDR3 in amino acids: CASSVNGGEGFEAFF. CDR3 nucleotides: TGTGCCAGCAGTGTTAATGGAGGGGAGGGTTTTGAAGCTTTCTTT. This chain joins TRBV6-4 and TRBJ1-1, with a weak D call TRBD1 (5 bases). The CDR3 has 15 residues. From germline, CDR1 is MRHNA and CDR2 SNTAGT. V was cut by 4 bases and J by 7 bases, with 19 bases left in between.